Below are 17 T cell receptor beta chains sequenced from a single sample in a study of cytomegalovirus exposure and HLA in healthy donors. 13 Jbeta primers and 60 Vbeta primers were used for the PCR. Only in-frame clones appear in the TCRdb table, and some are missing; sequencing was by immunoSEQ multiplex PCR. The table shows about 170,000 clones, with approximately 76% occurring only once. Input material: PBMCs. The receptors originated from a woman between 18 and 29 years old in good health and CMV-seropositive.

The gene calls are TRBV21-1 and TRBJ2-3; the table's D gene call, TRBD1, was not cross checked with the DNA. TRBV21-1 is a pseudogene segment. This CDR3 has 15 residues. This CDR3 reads CASSRQGRPTDTQYF. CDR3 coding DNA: TGTGCCAGCAGCCGGCAGGGGAGACCCACAGATACGCAGTATTTT.

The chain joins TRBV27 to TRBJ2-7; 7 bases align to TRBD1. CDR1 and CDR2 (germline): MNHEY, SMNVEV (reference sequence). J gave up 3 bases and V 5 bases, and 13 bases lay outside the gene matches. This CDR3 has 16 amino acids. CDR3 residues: CASSQNRGPKIYEQYF. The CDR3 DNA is TGTGCCAGCAGTCAAAACAGGGGACCGAAGATCTACGAGCAGTACTTC.

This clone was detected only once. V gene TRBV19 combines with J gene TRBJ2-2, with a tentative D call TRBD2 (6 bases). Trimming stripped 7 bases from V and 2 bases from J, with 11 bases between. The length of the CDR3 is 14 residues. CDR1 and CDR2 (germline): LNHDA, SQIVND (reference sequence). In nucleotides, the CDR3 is TGTGCCAGTATGCGCGGGGCTAACACCGGGGAGCTGTTTTTT. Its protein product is CASMRGANTGELFF.

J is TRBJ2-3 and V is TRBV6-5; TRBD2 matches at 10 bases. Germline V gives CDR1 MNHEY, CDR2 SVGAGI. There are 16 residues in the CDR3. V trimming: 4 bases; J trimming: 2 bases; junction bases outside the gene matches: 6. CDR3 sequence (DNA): TGTGCCAGCAGTTCCTCAACTAGCGGGGCCACAGATACGCAGTATTTT. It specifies CASSSSTSGATDTQYF.

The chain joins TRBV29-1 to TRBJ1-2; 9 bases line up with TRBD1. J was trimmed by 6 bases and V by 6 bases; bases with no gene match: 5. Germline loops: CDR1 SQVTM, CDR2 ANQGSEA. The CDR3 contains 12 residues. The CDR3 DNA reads TGCAGCGTCCTACAGGGGGCTGATGGCTACACCTTC. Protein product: CSVLQGADGYTF.

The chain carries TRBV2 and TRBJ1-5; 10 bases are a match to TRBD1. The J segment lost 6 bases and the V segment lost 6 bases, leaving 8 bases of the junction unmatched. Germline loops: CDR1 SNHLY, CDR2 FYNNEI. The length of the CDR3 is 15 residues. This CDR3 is CASRFGTGETQPQHF. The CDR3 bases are TGTGCCAGCAGATTTGGGACAGGGGAGACTCAGCCCCAGCATTTT.

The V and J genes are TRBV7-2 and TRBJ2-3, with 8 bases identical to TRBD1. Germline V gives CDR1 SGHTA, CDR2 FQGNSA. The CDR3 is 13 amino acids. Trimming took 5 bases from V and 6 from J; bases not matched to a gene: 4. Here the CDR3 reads CASSEDRADTQYF. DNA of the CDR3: TGTGCCAGCAGCGAGGACAGGGCGGATACGCAGTATTTT.

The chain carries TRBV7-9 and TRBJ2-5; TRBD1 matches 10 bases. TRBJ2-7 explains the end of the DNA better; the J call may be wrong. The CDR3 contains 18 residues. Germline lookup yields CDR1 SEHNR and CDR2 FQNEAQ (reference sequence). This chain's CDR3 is CASSAGTGVAIFPYEQYF. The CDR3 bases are TGTGCCAGCAGCGCCGGGACAGGGGTGGCCATTTTTCCCTACGAGCAGTACTTC.

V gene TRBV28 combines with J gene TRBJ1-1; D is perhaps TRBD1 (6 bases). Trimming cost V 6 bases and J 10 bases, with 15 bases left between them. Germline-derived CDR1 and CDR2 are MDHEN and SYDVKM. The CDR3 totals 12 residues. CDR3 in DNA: TGTGCCAGCAGCCACAGGGAGGGACGAGCTTTCTTT. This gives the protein CASSHREGRAFF.

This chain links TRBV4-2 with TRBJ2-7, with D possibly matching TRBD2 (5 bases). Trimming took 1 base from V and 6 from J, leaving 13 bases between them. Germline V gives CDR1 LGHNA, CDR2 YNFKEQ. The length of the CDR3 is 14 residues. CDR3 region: CASSQVFGVSEQYF. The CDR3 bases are TGTGCCAGCAGCCAAGTCTTCGGGGTCTCCGAGCAGTACTTC.

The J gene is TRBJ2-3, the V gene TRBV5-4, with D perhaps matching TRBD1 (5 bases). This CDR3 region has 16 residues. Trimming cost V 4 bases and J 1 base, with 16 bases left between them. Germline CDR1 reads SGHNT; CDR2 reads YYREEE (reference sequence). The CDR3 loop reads CASSEQLKGGTDTQYF. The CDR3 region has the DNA TGTGCCAGCAGCGAACAGCTGAAAGGGGGCACAGATACGCAGTATTTT.

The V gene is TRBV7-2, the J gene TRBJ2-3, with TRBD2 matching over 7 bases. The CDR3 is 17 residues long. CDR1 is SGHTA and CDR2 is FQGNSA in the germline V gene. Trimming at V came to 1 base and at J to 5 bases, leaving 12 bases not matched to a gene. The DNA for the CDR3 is TGTGCCAGCAGCTTAGAAGGGACCGGGACTACATTAGATACGCAGTATTTT. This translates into CASSLEGTGTTLDTQYF.

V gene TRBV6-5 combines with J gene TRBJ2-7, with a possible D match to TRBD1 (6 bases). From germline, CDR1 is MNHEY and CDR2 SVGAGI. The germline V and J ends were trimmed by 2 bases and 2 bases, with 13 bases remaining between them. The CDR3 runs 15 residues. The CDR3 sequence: CASSYGDRSTYEQYF. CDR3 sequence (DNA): TGTGCCAGCAGTTACGGCGACAGGTCGACCTACGAGCAGTACTTC.

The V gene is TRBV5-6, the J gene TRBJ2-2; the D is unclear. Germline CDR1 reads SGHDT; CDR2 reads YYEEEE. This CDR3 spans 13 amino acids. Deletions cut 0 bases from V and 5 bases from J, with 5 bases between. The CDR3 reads CASSLERTGELFF. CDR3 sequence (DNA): TGTGCCAGCAGCTTGGAGAGGACCGGGGAGCTGTTTTTT.

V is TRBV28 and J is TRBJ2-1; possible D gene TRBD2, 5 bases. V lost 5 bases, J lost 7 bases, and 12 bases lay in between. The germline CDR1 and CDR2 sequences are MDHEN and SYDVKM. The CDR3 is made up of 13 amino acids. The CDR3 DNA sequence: TGTGCCAGCAGTCCCGCGGGTGGAAATGAGCAGTTCTTC. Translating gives CASSPAGGNEQFF.

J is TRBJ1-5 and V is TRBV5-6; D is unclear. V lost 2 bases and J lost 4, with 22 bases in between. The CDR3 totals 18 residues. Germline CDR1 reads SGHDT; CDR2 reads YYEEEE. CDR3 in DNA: TGTGCCAGCAGCTTATTGGGTAGGCAGAGACTCCCAAATCAGCCCCAGCATTTT. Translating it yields CASSLLGRQRLPNQPQHF.

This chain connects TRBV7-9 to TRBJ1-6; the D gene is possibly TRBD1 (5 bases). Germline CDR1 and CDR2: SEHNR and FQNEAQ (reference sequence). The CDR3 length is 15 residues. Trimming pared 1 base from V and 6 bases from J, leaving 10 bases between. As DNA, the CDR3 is TGTGCCAGCAGCTTAGTGGGGGAGGGTAATTCACCCCTCCACTTT. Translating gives CASSLVGEGNSPLHF.